The T cell receptor (beta chain) described here comes from a study of CD8 T cells in ankylosing spondylitis. TCRdb ran MiXCR on the 5' RACE reads and lists one entry per CDR3 protein. This sample yields 300,000 to 400,000 distinct CDR3 sequences, of which approximately 10% are seen a single time; roughly 9% belongs to the top ten. General study findings and limits: Blood of patients with ankylosing spondylitis appeared to be characterized by a TCR beta motif of roughly eight highly homologous variants.

This clonotype has just a few counts. Its specificity is unknown. The CDR3 extends over 14 amino acids. Trimming removed 7 bases from V and 0 bases from J, with 13 bases in between. The germline V gene encodes CDR1 MNHNS and CDR2 SASEGT. The sample comprised blood, either unsorted or a sorted T cell fraction (not recorded which). V usage is TRBV6-1 and J usage is TRBJ2-7; possibly TRBD1 for D (5 bases). The sequence came from a female donor with ankylosing spondylitis or in good health (not recorded which). CDR3 nucleotide sequence: TGTGCCAGCAAAGACAGAACTTTCTCCTACGAGCAGTACTTC. As protein: CASKDRTFSYEQYF.